This TCR beta chain was captured by sequencing in a study of blood T cell repertoires in COVID-19. Only in-frame clones appear in the TCRdb table, and some are missing; sequencing was by immunoSEQ multiplex PCR. The sample has about 260,000 clones, almost 85% seen once; the top ten hold around 2%. The sequenced sample consisted of peripheral blood. The sequence came from a woman older than 75 with acute or convalescent COVID-19.

Here the CDR3 reads CASKGVLGSYNSPLHF. The DNA for the CDR3 is TGTGCCAGCAAGGGGGTGTTGGGCTCCTATAATTCACCCCTCCACTTT. The chain combines TRBV28 with TRBJ1-6; a possible D gene is TRBD1 (6 bases). V lost 7 bases, J lost 0 bases, and 13 bases lay in between. The germline V gene encodes CDR1 MDHEN and CDR2 SYDVKM. The CDR3 is 16 amino acids.